This TCR beta chain was sequenced for a study of OX40 agonist ivuxolimab in advanced cancers. Across the study: Every 2 weeks, patients received ivuxolimab intravenously, dosed at 0.01 to 10 mg/kg. Findings and limits, study-wide: Certain nonresponders additionally had low normalized T-cell clonal expansion.

The data were produced by immunoSEQ multiplex PCR, yet TCRdb's version contains in-frame clones alone and is incomplete. This sample yields 55,000 to 60,000 clones, of which about 87% are seen a single time; 3% to 3.5% belongs to the top ten. V lost 0 bases and J lost 5, with 11 bases in between. CDR1 MGHRA and CDR2 YSYEKL come from the germline V gene. This CDR3 has 15 amino acids. This clone has more than one count but fewer than ten. The target antigen is unknown. The sample here was CD4+ or CD8+ T cells sorted from blood, taken in a trial of the OX40 agonist ivuxolimab. The chain has TRBV4-1 and TRBJ1-3; TRBD1 might be the D (6 bases). The TCR was taken from an adult with an advanced solid tumor such as melanoma, head and neck, liver or kidney cancer. CDR3 loop: CASSQDIQGRNTIYF. For the CDR3, the DNA is TGCGCCAGCAGCCAAGATATACAGGGTAGAAACACCATATATTTT.